The 18 T cell receptor beta chains reported below all come from one sample, sequenced in a study of CD8 T cells in Susac syndrome. RNA in amounts of about 0.5 to 1 ug was reverse transcribed with random hexamers. TCRdb independently ran MiXCR on the immunoSEQ multiplex PCR reads; one entry per CDR3 protein. The sample shows some 200,000 distinct CDR3 sequences, approximately 95% of them seen only once. Sequenced: CD4+ T cells from PBMCs. The receptors originated from a human donor with multiple sclerosis.

The chain combines TRBV3-1 with TRBJ1-5; D is ambiguous. The CDR3 extends over 14 amino acids. Trimming left V 2 bases short and J 4 bases short, with 9 bases between. The germline CDR1 and CDR2 sequences are LGHDT and YNNKEL (reference sequence). The CDR3 DNA follows: TGTGCCAGCAGCCAAAGGACGGTAAATCAGCCCCAGCATTTT. Its protein product is CASSQRTVNQPQHF.

The chain employs TRBV6-5 and TRBJ2-7, with D perhaps matching TRBD2 (6 bases). Germline V lookup: CDR1 MNHEY, CDR2 SVGAGI. CDR3 length: 16 amino acids. V lost 2 bases, J lost 4 bases, and 18 bases lay in between. CDR3 protein: CASSYSMVAVEYEQYF. The CDR3 DNA reads as TGTGCCAGCAGTTACAGCATGGTAGCGGTCGAATACGAGCAGTACTTC.

This chain links TRBV20-1 with TRBJ2-7; 7 nucleotides align to TRBD2. In germline, CDR1 is DFQATT, CDR2 SNEGSKA (reference sequence). With V trimmed by 1 base and J by 5 bases, 8 bases remained unmatched. The CDR3 runs to 14 residues. The CDR3 nucleotides read TGCAGTGCTAGAGGAGGCGGGAGCTTAAACGAGCAGTACTTC. Encoded protein: CSARGGGSLNEQYF.

The rearrangement joins TRBV12-3 or TRBV12-4 to TRBJ2-5; 7 bases line up with TRBD1. The CDR3 sequence is 13 residues long. After removal of 5 bases from V and 5 bases from J, the junction contained 5 bases not matched to a gene. The CDR3 loop is CASSQGVSETQYF. The DNA for the CDR3 is TGTGCCAGCAGTCAGGGGGTCAGTGAGACCCAGTACTTC.

The V call is TRBV30, the J call TRBJ2-4, with 7 bases fitting TRBD2. Trimming cost V 0 bases and J 7 bases; bases outside gene matches: 6. Germline CDR1 is GTSNPN and CDR2 is SVGIG (reference sequence). The CDR3 runs to 14 residues. The CDR3 loop reads CAWSVGGSSNIQYF. The CDR3 coding sequence is TGTGCCTGGAGTGTTGGCGGGAGTTCGAACATTCAGTACTTC.

The genes are TRBV19 and TRBJ1-5; D is undetermined. CDR3 length equals 13 residues. The V gene's germline CDR1 is LNHDA and CDR2 SQIVND (reference sequence). The V end was cut by 4 bases, the J end by 5 bases, with 9 bases between. The CDR3 DNA follows: TGTGCCAGTAGTACTGGACCCCATCAGCCCCAGCATTTT. This translates into CASSTGPHQPQHF. Full variable domain (missing parts from reference TRBV19 and TRBJ1-5): DGGITQSPKYLFRKEGQNVTLSCEQNLNHDAMYWYRQDPGQGLRLIYYSQIVNDFQKGDIAEGYSVSREKKESFPLTVTSAQKNPTAFYLCASSTGPHQPQHFGDGTRLSIL.

This clonotype was seen a few times. This chain connects TRBV20-1 to TRBJ2-3; tentatively, D is TRBD1 (5 bases). The V and J ends lost 3 bases and 6 bases respectively, with 10 bases between them. The CDR3 loop spans 12 amino acids. Germline V gives CDR1 DFQATT, CDR2 SNEGSKA (reference sequence). CDR3 sequence (DNA): TGCAGTGCTAGGTTGACAGTTGATACGCAGTATTTT. Protein sequence: CSARLTVDTQYF.

V is TRBV20-1 and J is TRBJ2-5, with TRBD1 as a possible D gene (5 bases). This CDR3 contains 13 residues. CDR1 DFQATT and CDR2 SNEGSKA come from the germline V gene (reference sequence). The CDR3 bases are TGCAGCGCCCCGACAGCGTACCAAGAGACCCAGTACTTC. Translated: CSAPTAYQETQYF.

The chain joins TRBV20-1 to TRBJ1-1; maybe TRBD1 (6 bases). CDR1 and CDR2 from the germline V gene are DFQATT and SNEGSKA (reference sequence). The CDR3 is 14 residues long. The germline V and J ends were trimmed by 2 bases and 1 base, with 11 bases remaining between them. CDR3 in DNA: TGCAGTGCTAGACGAGGGGGAAGGAACACTGAAGCTTTCTTT. Translated: CSARRGGRNTEAFF.

The chain carries TRBV29-1 and TRBJ2-1; D not certain. The V gene's germline CDR1 is SQVTM and CDR2 ANQGSEA. The length of the CDR3 is 11 residues. Trimming removed 3 bases at V and 6 bases at J, with 6 bases between. CDR3 in amino acids: CSVDHVNEQFF. The DNA for the CDR3 is TGCAGCGTTGATCATGTCAATGAGCAGTTCTTC.

The chain links TRBV5-1 to TRBJ1-2; 9 nucleotides align to TRBD1. The CDR3 consists of 13 residues. Per germline, CDR1 SGHRS and CDR2 YFSETQ. The J segment lost 3 bases and the V segment lost 9 bases, leaving 6 bases of the junction unmatched. The CDR3 sequence: CATGTGLDYGYTF. CDR3 nucleotides: TGCGCCACCGGGACAGGGTTAGACTATGGCTACACCTTC.

The rearrangement links TRBV3-1 to TRBJ1-6; 7 nucleotides agree with TRBD1. The CDR3 extends over 14 amino acids. V dropped 7 bases and J dropped 7; count of bases not matched to a gene: 7. Germline-derived CDR1 and CDR2 are LGHDT and YNNKEL (reference sequence). The CDR3 loop is CASNLGGSNSPLHF. CDR3 nucleotides: TGTGCCAGCAACCTAGGGGGCAGCAATTCACCCCTCCACTTT.

This clonotype was seen only a few times. The V gene is TRBV29-1, the J gene TRBJ2-3; 11 bases line up with TRBD2. J lost 6 bases, V lost 5 bases, and 4 bases had no gene match. CDR1 is SQVTM, CDR2 ANQGSEA, per germline. There are 13 residues in the CDR3. The CDR3 sequence: CSVLTSGVDTQYF. The CDR3 nucleotides are TGCAGCGTTTTGACTAGCGGGGTGGATACGCAGTATTTT.

The chain has TRBV25-1 and TRBJ1-1; no clear D gene. The CDR3 extends over 14 amino acids. V lost 6 bases, J lost 0 bases, and 11 bases lay in between. Germline V gene data show CDR1 as MGHDK and CDR2 as SYGVNS. The CDR3 bases are TGTGCCAGCAGACCAGACGGACTGAACACTGAAGCTTTCTTT. It is translated as CASRPDGLNTEAFF.

CDR3 residues: CASSAQEPDETPLHF. CDR3 DNA: TGTGCCAGCAGCGCACAGGAGCCGGATGAGACACCCCTCCACTTT. The rearrangement uses TRBV13 and TRBJ1-6; possible D gene TRBD1, 5 bases. The germline gives CDR1 PRHDT, CDR2 FYEKMQ (reference sequence). The CDR3 is 15 amino acids. V gave up 5 bases and J gave up 11 bases, with 19 bases separating them.

The chain employs TRBV27 and TRBJ1-1; 9 bases fit TRBD1. The ends lost 7 bases at V and 0 bases at J; junction bases unmatched: 15. This CDR3 is built from 18 residues. CDR1 and CDR2 from the germline V gene are MNHEY and SMNVEV (reference sequence). Here the CDR3 reads CASTLRGTGNTMNTEAFF. In DNA, the CDR3 is TGTGCCAGCACCCTTAGAGGGACAGGGAACACCATGAACACTGAAGCTTTCTTT.

The chain couples TRBV3-1 to TRBJ2-7, with TRBD1 as a possible D gene (6 bases). V was cut by 4 bases and J by 5 bases, with 9 bases left in between. Germline V gene lookup returns CDR1 LGHDT and CDR2 YNNKEL (reference sequence). CDR3 length equals 12 residues. The CDR3 region is CASSLGAHEQYF. DNA for the CDR3: TGTGCCAGCAGCCTGGGGGCTCACGAGCAGTACTTC.

The chain links TRBV2 to TRBJ2-2; 10 bases are shared with TRBD2. Germline V CDR1 and CDR2: SNHLY, FYNNEI. The ends lost 2 bases at V and 3 bases at J; junction bases unmatched: 12. This CDR3 contains 19 residues. CDR3: CASSERAGGPPGDTGELFF. The CDR3 DNA sequence: TGTGCCAGCAGTGAACGAGCGGGGGGGCCCCCAGGGGACACCGGGGAGCTGTTTTTT.